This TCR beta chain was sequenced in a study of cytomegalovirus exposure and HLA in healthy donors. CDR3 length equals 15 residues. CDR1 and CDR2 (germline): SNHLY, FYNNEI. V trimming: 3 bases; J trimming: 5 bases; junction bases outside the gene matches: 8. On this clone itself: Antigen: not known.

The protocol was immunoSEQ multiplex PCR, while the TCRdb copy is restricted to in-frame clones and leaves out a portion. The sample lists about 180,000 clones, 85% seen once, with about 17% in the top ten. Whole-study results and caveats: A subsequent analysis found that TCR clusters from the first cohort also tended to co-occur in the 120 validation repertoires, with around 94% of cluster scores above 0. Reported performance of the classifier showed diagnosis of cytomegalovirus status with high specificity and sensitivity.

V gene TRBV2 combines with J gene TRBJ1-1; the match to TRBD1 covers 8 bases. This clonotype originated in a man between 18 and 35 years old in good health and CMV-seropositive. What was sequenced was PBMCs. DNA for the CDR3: TGTGCCAGCAGTGAGGACAGGGCAGGGAGTACTGAAGCTTTCTTT. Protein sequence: CASSEDRAGSTEAFF. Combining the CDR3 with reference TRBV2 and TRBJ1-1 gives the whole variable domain EPEVTQTPSHQVTQMGQEVILRCVPISNHLYFYWYRQILGQKVEFLVSFYNNEISEKSEIFDDQFSVERPDGSNFTLKIRSTKLEDSAMYFCASSEDRAGSTEAFFGQGTRLTVV.